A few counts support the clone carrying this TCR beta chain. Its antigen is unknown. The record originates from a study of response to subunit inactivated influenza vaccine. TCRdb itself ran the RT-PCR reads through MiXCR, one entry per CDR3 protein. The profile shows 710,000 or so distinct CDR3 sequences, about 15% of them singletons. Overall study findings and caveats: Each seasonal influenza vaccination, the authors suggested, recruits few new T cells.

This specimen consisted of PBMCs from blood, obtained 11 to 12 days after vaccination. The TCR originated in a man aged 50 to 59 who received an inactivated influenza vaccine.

CDR3 residues: CSARVITSGRRVTDTQYF. CDR3 DNA: TGCAGTGCTAGAGTGATAACTAGCGGGAGGAGGGTGACAGATACGCAGTATTTT. The V gene is TRBV20-1, the J gene TRBJ2-3; TRBD2 matches at 12 bases. Looked up from germline, CDR1 is DFQATT and CDR2 is SNEGSKA (reference sequence). V was pared by 1 base and J by 3 bases, with 11 bases of the junction left unmatched. The CDR3 totals 18 residues.